This T cell receptor (beta chain) appears in the sequencing data of a study of T cells after yellow fever vaccination. TCRdb reprocessed the 5' RACE reads via MiXCR and lists one record per CDR3 protein. The table has roughly 500,000 distinct CDR3 sequences, about 19% seen once. The germline V gene encodes CDR1 MNHNY and CDR2 SVGAGI (reference sequence). The CDR3 has 13 residues. V shed 5 bases and J shed 6 bases, with 12 bases lying between them. This clonotype was picked up a small number of times. The input for sequencing was PBMCs, taken 15 days after the yellow fever booster vaccination. V usage is TRBV6-6 and J usage is TRBJ2-3; possibly TRBD1 or TRBD2 for D (5 bases each). This clonotype originated in a man in his thirties or forties who received the YFV17D yellow fever vaccine. The chain's CDR3 is CASSPGNRDTQYF. The CDR3 DNA sequence: TGTGCCAGCAGTCCGGGAAACAGGGATACGCAGTATTTT.